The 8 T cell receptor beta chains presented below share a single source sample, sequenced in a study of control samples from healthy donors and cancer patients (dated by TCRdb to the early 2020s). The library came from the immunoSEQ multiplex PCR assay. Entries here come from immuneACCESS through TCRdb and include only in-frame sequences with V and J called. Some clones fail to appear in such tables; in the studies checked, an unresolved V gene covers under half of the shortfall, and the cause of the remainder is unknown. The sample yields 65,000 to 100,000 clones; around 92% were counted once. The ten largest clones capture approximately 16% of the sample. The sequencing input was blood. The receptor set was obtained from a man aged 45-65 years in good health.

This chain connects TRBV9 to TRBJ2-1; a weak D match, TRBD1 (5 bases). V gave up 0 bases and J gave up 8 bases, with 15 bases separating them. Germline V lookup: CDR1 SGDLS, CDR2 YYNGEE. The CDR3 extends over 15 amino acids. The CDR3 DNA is TGTGCCAGCAGCGTAGGGACAAACTCTCGCGATGAGCAGTTCTTC. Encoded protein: CASSVGTNSRDEQFF.

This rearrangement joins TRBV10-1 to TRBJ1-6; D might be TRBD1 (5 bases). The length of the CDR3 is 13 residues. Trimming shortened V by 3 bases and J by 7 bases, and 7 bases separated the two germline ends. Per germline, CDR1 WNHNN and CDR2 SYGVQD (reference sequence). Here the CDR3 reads CASSDRGNSPLHF. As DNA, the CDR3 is TGCGCCAGCAGTGACCGGGGGAATTCACCCCTCCACTTT.

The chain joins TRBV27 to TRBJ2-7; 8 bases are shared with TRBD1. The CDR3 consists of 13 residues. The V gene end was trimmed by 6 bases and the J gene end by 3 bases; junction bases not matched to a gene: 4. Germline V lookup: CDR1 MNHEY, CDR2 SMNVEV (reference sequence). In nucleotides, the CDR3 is TGTGCCAGCAGGAGGACAGGGCGCTACGAGCAGTACTTC. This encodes CASRRTGRYEQYF.

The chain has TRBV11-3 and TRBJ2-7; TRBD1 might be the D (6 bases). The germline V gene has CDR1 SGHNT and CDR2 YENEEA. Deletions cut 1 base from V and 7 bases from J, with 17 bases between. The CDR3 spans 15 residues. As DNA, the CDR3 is TGTGCCAGCAGCTTAGGGGGACACCCTTCGGTGGAGCAGTACTTC. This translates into CASSLGGHPSVEQYF. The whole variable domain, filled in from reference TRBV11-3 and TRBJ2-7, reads EAGVVQSPRYKIIEKKQPVAFWCNPISGHNTLYWYLQNLGQGPELLIRYENEEAVDDSQLPKDRFSAERLKGVDSTLKIQPAELGDSAVYLCASSLGGHPSVEQYFGPGTRLTVT.

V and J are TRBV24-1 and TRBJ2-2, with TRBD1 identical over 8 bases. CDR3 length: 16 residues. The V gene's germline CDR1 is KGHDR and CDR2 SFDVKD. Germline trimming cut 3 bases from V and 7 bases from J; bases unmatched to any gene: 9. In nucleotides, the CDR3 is TGTGCCACCAGTGATACCACCGGGACAGGTATCGGGGAGCTGTTTTTT. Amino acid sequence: CATSDTTGTGIGELFF.

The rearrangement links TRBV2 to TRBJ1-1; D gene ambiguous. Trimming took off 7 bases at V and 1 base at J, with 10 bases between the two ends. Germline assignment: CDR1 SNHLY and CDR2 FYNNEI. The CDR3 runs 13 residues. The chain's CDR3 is CASKRTGNTEAFF. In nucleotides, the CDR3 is TGTGCCAGCAAAAGGACGGGGAACACTGAAGCTTTCTTT.

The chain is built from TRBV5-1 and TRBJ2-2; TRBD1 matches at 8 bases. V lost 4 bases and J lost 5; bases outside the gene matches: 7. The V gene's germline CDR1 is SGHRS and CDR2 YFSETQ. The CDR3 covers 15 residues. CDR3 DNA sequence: TGCGCCAGCAGCCCGGACAGGGCGCGGACCGGGGAGCTGTTTTTT. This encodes CASSPDRARTGELFF.

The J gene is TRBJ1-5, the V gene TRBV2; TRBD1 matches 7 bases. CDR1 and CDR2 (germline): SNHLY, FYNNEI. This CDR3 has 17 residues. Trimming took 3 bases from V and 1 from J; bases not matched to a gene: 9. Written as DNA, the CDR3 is TGTGCCAGCAGTGAGACAGGGTTCATTGTAAGCAATCAGCCCCAGCATTTT. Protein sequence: CASSETGFIVSNQPQHF.